The rows below give T cell receptor beta chains drawn from one sample of a study of cytomegalovirus exposure and HLA in healthy donors. TCRdb keeps only in-frame clones here, not all; method: immunoSEQ multiplex PCR. The table has more than 95,000 clones, roughly 15% seen once. Sequenced material: PBMCs. These receptors were collected from a female donor in good health and CMV-seronegative. CDR3s include the opening cysteine and the closing phenylalanine or tryptophan. The D gene is left open where the match is weak.

j_call	v_call	d_call	cdr3_aa
TRBJ1-6	TRBV5-1	.	CAILGGNSPLHF
TRBJ2-2	TRBV7-8	.	CASSYRRGNINGELFF
TRBJ2-5	TRBV11-3	TRBD2	CASSMGLAVPGGETQYF
TRBJ1-1	TRBV7-9	TRBD1	CASSHLRTGDDTEAFF
TRBJ1-6	TRBV14	.	CASSQIRGLSFSPLHF
TRBJ1-4	TRBV10-3	TRBD1	CAISGGQGANEKLFF
TRBJ1-1	TRBV19	.	CASSPRGGRTEAFF
TRBJ1-2	TRBV29-1	.	CSVTGTLGLGGYTF
TRBJ1-1	TRBV7-2	.	CASSLTGGGSEAFF
TRBJ2-7	TRBV7-2	TRBD2	CASTRGGGGYEQYF
TRBJ1-2	TRBV15	.	CATSRSTRNGYTF
TRBJ2-2	TRBV7-2	.	CASSLTGGPGELFF
TRBJ1-2	TRBV30	.	CAWSVTGSYGYTF
TRBJ1-2	TRBV9	.	CASSVALSGNAYTF
TRBJ1-1	TRBV29-1	TRBD1	CSGKTGGGTEAFF
TRBJ1-1	TRBV5-1	TRBD1	CASSWDQGEVEAFF
TRBJ1-2	TRBV2	.	CASEDTALSMVGYTF
TRBJ1-1	TRBV27	.	CASSKNPRTRQATEAFF
TRBJ1-5	TRBV7-9	.	CASTIEGQPQHF
TRBJ1-1	TRBV21-1	.	CASSKVLDSRGPNTEAFF
TRBJ2-2	TRBV4-3	.	CASSQEAETTGELFF
TRBJ1-1	TRBV27	.	CASSLLPGIEAFF
TRBJ2-5	TRBV5-4	TRBD1	CASSARDRGETQYF
TRBJ2-5	TRBV12-5	.	CASGQLLDNQETQYF
TRBJ2-2	TRBV28	.	CASSSVPLTGELFF
TRBJ2-7	TRBV30	.	CACQTGQGSEQYF
TRBJ1-2	TRBV18	.	CASSPSDSLGYTF
TRBJ2-1	TRBV29-1	TRBD1	CSVETGTGSYNEQFF
TRBJ1-5	TRBV4-1	.	CASSHVETGYSNQPQHF